These T cell receptor beta chains were read from a single sample in a study of blood T cell repertoires in COVID-19. Sequencing was performed with immunoSEQ multiplex PCR; in TCRdb, only in-frame clones are kept and a portion is missing. This sample has more than 65,000 clones; roughly nine tenths occur once, and the top ten carry around 8.6%. The specimen sequenced was peripheral blood. The source of these receptors is a middle-aged man with acute or convalescent COVID-19. The conserved cysteine and the conserved F or W are not part of the CDR3 here. Fields, in order: J gene, clone size, V gene, CDR3 protein. A clone size is listed for some rows: how often the clone was seen (once, few, many), or a class if it is expanded.

TRBJ1-2 NA TRBV5-4 ASSLPQGTNYGYT
TRBJ1-1 NA TRBV12-3/TRBV12-4 ASIREMNTEAF
TRBJ1-2 NA TRBV12-5 ASAPGDYGYT
TRBJ2-4 NA TRBV10-1 ASSGYGREAKNIQY
TRBJ2-1 NA TRBV11-2 ASSLGQDTYNEQF
TRBJ2-2 NA TRBV2 ASSEFSPGVGELF
TRBJ2-5 once TRBV5-8 ASSLSLRQETQY
TRBJ1-4 NA TRBV7-9 ASSVLLQGPERLF
TRBJ2-1 NA TRBV24-1 ATSDQQDEQF
TRBJ1-2 NA TRBV30 AWTQGSYGYT
TRBJ1-5 NA TRBV12-3/TRBV12-4 ASSWPGQPQH
TRBJ2-1 NA TRBV28 ASSSVAGAYNEQF
TRBJ2-5 few TRBV19 ATPYRGLRETQY
TRBJ2-5 NA TRBV6-5 ASSYSNRNQETQY
TRBJ1-3 NA TRBV27 ASSSAGRHTIY
TRBJ1-4 NA TRBV19 ASSTGTGLSNEKLF